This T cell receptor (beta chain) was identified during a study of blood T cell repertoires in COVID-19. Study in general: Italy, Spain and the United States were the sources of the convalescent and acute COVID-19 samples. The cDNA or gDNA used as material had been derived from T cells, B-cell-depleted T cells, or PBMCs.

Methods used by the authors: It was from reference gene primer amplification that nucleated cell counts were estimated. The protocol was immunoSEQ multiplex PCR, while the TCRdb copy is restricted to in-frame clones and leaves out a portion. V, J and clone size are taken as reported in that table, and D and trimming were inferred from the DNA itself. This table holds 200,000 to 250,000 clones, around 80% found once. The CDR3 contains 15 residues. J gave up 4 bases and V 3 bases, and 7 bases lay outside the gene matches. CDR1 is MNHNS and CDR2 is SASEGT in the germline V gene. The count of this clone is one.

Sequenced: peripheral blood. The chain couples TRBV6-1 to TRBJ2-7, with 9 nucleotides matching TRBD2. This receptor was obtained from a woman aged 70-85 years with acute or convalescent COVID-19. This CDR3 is CASSDAGLAGYEQYV. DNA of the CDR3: TGTGCCAGCAGTGATGCCGGGCTAGCGGGATACGAGCAGTACGTC.